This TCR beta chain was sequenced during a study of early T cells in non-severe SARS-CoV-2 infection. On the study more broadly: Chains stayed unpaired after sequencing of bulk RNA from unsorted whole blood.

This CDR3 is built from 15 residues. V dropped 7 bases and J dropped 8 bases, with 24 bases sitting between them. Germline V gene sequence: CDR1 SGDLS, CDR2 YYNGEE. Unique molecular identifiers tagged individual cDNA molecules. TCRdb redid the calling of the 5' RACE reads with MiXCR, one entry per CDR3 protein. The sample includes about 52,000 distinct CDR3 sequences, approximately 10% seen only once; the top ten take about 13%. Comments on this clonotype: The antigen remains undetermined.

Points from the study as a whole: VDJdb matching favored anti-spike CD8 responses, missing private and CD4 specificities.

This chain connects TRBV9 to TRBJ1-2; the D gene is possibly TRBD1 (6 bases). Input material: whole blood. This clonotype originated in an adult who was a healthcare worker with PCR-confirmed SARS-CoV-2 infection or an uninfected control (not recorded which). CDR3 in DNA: TGTGCCAGCTCTCAATCCGGGGGCGAAATCAAGGGCTACACCTTC. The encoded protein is CASSQSGGEIKGYTF.